This TCR beta chain was profiled in a study of early T cells in non-severe SARS-CoV-2 infection. The wider study: Sequenced material consisted of bulk RNA (from unsorted whole blood), and chains were unpaired.

Trimming took 2 bases from V and 2 from J; bases not matched to a gene: 9. Looked up from germline, CDR1 is SGHDT and CDR2 is YYEEEE. The CDR3 loop spans 16 amino acids. The study, taken as a whole, reports: Reliance on VDJdb matching favored anti-spike CD8 responses; private and CD4 specificities were missed.

This clonotype has at least ten counts. Its antigen is as yet unknown. The TCR library protocol was used to attach unique molecular identifiers. These identifiers were attached to individual cDNA molecules. TCRdb used MiXCR to reprocess the 5' RACE reads, holding one entry per CDR3 protein. The sample has tens of thousands of distinct CDR3 sequences, about 14% seen once; the top ten hold about 3%. The sequenced sample consisted of whole blood. This sequence joins TRBV5-6 and TRBJ1-2; 7 positions match TRBD1. This TCR derives from an adult who was a healthcare worker with PCR-confirmed SARS-CoV-2 infection or an uninfected control (not recorded which). CDR3 DNA sequence: TGTGCCAGCAGCTTCCCCCGCCAGGGGGGAAACTATGGCTACACCTTC. Translating it yields CASSFPRQGGNYGYTF. Complete variable domain (other parts from reference TRBV5-6 and TRBJ1-2): DAGVTQSPTHLIKTRGQQVTLRCSPKSGHDTVSWYQQALGQGPQFIFQYYEEEERQRGNFPDRFSGHQFPNYSSELNVNALLLGDSALYLCASSFPRQGGNYGYTFGSGTRLTVV.